This TCR beta chain was sequenced in a study of post-analysis software for immune sequencing data. Study overall: The cohort encompassed relapsing-remitting, secondary progressive and progressive-relapsing multiple sclerosis disease courses. Findings and caveats of the study: Relative to controls, patients had about five TRBV segments at higher frequency, with TRBV5-6, TRBV5-1 and TRBV20-1 among these.

This clonotype came up a few times. What it binds is not known. Unique molecular identifiers tagged the TCR beta cDNA libraries. Input populations of roughly 1 to 11 million T cells gave rise to about 480,000 cDNA molecules. TCRdb redid the calling of the PCR reads with MiXCR, one entry per CDR3 protein. Of some 890,000 distinct CDR3 sequences in the sample, approximately 53% were seen once. CDR1 and CDR2 (germline): MNHEY, SMNVEV (reference sequence). V lost 4 bases and J 3 bases, leaving 13 bases between the germline ends. There are 14 residues in the CDR3. The rearrangement uses TRBV27 and TRBJ2-7; D possibly corresponds to TRBD1 (6 bases). Sequencing used blood. This TCR was recovered from a girl aged 5 to 17 with multiple sclerosis. The CDR3 spells CASSSRDTSYEQYF. As DNA, the CDR3 is TGTGCCAGCAGTTCACGGGACACAAGCTACGAGCAGTACTTC.